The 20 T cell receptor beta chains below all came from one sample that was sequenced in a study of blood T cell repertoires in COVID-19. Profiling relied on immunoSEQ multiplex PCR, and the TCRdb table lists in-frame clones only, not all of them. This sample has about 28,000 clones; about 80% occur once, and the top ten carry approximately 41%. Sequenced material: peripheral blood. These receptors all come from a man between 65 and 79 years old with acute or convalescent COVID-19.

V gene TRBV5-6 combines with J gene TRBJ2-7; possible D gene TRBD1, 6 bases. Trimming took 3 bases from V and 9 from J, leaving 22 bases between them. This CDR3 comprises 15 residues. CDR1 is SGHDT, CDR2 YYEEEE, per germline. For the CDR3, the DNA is TGTGCCAGCAGCTACGGGACACCCTCGGCGATCGGGCAGTACTTC. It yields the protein CASSYGTPSAIGQYF.

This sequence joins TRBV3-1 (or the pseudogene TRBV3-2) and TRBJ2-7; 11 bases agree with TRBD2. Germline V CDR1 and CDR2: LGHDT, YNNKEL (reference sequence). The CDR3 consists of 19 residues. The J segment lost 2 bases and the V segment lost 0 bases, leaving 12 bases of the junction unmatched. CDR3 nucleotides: TGTGCCAGCAGCCAAGATAGGCTAGCGGGGGGCCCCTTACCCTACGAGCAGTACTTC. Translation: CASSQDRLAGGPLPYEQYF.

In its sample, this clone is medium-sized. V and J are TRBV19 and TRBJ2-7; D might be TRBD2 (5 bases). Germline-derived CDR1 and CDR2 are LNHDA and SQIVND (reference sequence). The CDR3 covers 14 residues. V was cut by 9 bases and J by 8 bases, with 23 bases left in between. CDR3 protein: CARKEAGPLIQQYF. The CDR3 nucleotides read TGTGCCAGAAAAGAGGCGGGCCCCCTTATCCAGCAGTACTTC.

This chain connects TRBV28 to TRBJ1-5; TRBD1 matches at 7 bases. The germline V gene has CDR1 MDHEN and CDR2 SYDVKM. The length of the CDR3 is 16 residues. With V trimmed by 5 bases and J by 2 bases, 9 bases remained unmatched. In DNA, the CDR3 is TGTGCCAGCAGTGAAAACAGGGGCGCGGGCAATCAGCCCCAGCATTTT. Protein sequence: CASSENRGAGNQPQHF.

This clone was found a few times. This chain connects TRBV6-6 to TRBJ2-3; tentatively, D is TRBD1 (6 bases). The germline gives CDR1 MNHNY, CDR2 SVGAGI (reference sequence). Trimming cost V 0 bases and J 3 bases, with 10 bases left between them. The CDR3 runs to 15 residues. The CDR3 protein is CASSYSRQVTDTQYF. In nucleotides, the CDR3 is TGTGCCAGCAGTTACTCGAGACAGGTGACAGATACGCAGTATTTT.

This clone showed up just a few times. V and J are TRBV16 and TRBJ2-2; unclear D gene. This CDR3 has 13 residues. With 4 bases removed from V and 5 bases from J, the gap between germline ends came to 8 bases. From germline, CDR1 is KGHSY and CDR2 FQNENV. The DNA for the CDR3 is TGTGCCAGCAGCCGTCGGAGTACCGGGGAGCTGTTTTTT. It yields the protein CASSRRSTGELFF.

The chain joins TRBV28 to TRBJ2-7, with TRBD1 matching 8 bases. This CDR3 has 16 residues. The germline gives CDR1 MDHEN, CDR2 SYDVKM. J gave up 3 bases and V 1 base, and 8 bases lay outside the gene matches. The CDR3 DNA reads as TGTGCCAGCAGTTTATCCGCGGACAGGGCCCGCTACGAGCAGTACTTC. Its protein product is CASSLSADRARYEQYF.

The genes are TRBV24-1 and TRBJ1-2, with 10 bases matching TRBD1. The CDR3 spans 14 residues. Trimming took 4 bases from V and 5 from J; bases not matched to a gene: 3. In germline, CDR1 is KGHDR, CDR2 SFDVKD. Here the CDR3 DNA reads TGTGCCACCAGTGACGGGACAGGGGCTTATGGCTACACCTTC. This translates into CATSDGTGAYGYTF.

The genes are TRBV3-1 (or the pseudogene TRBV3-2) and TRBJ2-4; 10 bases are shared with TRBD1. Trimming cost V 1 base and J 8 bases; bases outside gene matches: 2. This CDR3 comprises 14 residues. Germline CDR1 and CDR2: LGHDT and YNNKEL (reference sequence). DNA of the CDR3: TGTGCCAGCAGCCAAGGACAGGGGGCGTACATTCAGTACTTC. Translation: CASSQGQGAYIQYF.

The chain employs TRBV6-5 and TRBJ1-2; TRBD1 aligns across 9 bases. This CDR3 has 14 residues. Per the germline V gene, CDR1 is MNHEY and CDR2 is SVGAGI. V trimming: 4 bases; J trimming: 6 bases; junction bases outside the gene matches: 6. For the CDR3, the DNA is TGTGCCAGCAGTTCGGGACAGGGTGTCGATGGCTACACCTTC. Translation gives CASSSGQGVDGYTF.

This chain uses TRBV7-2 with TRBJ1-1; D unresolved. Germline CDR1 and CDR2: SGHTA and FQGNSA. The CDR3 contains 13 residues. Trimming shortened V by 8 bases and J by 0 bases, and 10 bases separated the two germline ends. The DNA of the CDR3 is TGTGCCAGCTCCCGGGAGCTGAACACTGAAGCTTTCTTT. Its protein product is CASSRELNTEAFF.

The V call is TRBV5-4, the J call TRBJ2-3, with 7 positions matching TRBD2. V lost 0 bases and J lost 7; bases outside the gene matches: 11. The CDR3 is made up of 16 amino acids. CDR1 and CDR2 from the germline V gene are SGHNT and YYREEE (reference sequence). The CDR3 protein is CASSLEPAGVSNTQYF. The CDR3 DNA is TGTGCCAGCAGCTTGGAACCGGCGGGAGTGTCAAATACGCAGTATTTT.

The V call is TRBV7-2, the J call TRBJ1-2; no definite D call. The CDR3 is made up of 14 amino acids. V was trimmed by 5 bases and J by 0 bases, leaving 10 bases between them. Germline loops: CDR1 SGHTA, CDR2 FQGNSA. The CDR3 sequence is CASSPLKPNYGYTF. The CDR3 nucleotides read TGTGCCAGCAGCCCACTTAAGCCTAACTATGGCTACACCTTC. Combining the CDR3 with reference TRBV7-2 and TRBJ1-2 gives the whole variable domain GAGVSQSPSNKVTEKGKDVELRCDPISGHTALYWYRQSLGQGLEFLIYFQGNSAPDKSGLPSDRFSAERTGGSVSTLTIQRTQQEDSAVYLCASSPLKPNYGYTFGSGTRLTVV.

The CDR3 spells CASSPQAYYGYTF. CDR3 sequence (DNA): TGTGCCAGCAGTCCCCAGGCTTACTATGGCTACACCTTC. The rearrangement uses TRBV12-3 or TRBV12-4 and TRBJ1-2; no reliable D call. The CDR3 sequence is 13 residues long. V shed 5 bases and J shed 3 bases, with 10 bases lying between them.

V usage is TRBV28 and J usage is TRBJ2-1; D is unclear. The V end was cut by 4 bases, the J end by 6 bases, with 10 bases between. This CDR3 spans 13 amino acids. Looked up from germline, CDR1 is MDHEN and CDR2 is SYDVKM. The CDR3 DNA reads TGTGCCAGCAGTTGGGCCCGTTTCAATGAGCAGTTCTTC. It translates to CASSWARFNEQFF.

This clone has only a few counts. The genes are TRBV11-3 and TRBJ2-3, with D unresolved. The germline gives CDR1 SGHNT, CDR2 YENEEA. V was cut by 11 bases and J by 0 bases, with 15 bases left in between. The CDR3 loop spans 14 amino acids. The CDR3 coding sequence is TGTGCCTCTAGTTACGGGTCTAGCACAGATACGCAGTATTTT. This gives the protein CASSYGSSTDTQYF.

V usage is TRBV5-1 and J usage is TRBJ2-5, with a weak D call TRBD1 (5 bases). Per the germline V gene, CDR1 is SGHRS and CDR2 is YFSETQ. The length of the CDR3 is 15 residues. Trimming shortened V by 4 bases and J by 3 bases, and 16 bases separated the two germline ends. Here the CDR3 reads CASSPGWGREETQYF. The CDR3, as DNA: TGCGCCAGCAGCCCGGGTTGGGGCAGGGAAGAGACCCAGTACTTC.

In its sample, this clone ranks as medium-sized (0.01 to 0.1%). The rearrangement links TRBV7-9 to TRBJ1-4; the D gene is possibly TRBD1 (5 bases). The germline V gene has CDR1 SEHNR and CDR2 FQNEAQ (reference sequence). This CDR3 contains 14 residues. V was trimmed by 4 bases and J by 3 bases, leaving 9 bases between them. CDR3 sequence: CASSSGHSNEKLFF. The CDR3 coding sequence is TGTGCCAGCAGCTCCGGACATTCTAATGAAAAACTGTTTTTT.

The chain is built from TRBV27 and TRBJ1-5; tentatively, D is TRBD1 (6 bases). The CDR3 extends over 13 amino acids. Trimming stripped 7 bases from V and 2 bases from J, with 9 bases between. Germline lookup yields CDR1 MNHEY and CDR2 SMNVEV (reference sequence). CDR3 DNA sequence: TGTGCCAGCAAAAGGACAGGCAATCAGCCCCAGCATTTT. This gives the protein CASKRTGNQPQHF.

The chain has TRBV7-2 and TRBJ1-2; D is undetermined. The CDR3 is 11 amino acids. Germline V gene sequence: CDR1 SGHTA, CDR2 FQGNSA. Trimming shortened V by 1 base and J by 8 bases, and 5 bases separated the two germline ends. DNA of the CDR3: TGTGCCAGCAGCTTAGTATCGGGCTACACCTTC. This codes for CASSLVSGYTF.